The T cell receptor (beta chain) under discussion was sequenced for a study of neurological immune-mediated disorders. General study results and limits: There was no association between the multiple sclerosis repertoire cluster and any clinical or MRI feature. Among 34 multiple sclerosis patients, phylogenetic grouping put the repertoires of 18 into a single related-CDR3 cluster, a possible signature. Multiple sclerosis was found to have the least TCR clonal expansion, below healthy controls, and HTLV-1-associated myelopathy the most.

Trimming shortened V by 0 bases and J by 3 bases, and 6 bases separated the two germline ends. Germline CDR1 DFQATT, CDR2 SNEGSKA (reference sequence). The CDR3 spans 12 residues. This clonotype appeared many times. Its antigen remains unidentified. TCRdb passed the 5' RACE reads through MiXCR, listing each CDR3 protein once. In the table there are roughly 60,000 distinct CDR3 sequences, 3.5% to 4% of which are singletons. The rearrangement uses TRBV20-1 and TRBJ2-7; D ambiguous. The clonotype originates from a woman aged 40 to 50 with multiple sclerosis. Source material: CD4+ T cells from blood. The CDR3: CSAREDNYEQYF. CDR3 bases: TGCAGTGCTAGAGAGGATAACTACGAGCAGTACTTC.